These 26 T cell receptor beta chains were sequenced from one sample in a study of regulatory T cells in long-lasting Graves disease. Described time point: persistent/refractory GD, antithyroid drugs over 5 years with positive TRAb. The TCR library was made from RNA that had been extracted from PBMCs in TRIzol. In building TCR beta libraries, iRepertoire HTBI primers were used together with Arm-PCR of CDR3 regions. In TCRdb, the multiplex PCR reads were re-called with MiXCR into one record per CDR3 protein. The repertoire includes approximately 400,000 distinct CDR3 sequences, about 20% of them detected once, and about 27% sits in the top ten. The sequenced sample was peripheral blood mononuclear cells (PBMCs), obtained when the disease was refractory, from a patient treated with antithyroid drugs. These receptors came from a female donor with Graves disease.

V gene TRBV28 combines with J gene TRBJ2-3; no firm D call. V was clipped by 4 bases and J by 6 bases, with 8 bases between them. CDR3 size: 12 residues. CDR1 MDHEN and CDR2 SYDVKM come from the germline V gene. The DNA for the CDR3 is TGTGCCAGCAGTTCCAGGTCGGATACGCAGTATTTT. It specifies CASSSRSDTQYF.

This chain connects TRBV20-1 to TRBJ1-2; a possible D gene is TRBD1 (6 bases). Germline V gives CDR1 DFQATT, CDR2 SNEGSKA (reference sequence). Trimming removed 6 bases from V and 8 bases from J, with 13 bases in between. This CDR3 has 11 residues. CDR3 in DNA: TGCAGTGCAAGACAGGACGGGGGCTACACCTTC. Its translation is CSARQDGGYTF.

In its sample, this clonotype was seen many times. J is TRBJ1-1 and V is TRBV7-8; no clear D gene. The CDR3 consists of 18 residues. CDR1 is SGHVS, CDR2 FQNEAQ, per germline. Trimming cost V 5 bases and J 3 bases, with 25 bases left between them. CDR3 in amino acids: CASSLEASTVLSYTEAFF. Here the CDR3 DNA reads TGTGCCAGCAGCCTAGAGGCTTCGACGGTACTATCCTACACTGAAGCTTTCTTT.

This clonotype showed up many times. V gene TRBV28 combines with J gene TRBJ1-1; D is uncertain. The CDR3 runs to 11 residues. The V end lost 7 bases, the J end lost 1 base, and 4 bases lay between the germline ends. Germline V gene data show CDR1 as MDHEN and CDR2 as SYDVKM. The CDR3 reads CASIANTEAFF. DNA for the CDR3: TGTGCCAGCATCGCGAACACTGAAGCTTTCTTT.

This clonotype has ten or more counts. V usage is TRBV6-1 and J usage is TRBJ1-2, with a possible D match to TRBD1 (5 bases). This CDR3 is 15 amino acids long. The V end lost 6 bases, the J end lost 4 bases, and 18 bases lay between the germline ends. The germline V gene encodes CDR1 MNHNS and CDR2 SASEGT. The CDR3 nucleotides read TGTGCCAGCAGACGACAGTCAACGGTGGGCTATGGCTACACCTTC. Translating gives CASRRQSTVGYGYTF.

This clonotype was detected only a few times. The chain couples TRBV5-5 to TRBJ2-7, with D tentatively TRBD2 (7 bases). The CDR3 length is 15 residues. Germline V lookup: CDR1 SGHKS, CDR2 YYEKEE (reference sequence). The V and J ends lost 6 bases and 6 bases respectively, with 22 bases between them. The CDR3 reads CASNGGLAKKSEQYF. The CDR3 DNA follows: TGTGCCAGCAACGGGGGGCTGGCCAAGAAGAGCGAGCAGTACTTC.

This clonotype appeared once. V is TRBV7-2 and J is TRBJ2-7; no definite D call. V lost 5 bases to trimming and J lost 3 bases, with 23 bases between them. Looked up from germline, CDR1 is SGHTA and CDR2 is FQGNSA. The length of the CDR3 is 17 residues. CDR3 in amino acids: CASSLVRSSCRRYEQYF. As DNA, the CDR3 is TGTGCCAGCAGCCTGGTGAGGAGTAGCTGCAGACGCTACGAGCAGTACTTC.

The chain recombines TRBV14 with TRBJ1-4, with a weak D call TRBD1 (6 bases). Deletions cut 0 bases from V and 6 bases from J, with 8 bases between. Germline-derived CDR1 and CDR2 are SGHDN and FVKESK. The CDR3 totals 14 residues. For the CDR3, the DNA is TGTGCCAGCAGCCAAGACAGGGGTTATGAAAAACTGTTTTTT. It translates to CASSQDRGYEKLFF.

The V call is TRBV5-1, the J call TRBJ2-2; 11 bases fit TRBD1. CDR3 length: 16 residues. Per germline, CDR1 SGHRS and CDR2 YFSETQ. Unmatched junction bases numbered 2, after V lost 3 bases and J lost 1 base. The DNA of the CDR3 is TGCGCCAGCAGCTGGACAGGGGGCCGGAACACCGGGGAGCTGTTTTTT. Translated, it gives CASSWTGGRNTGELFF. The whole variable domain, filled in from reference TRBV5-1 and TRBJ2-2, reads KAGVTQTPRYLIKTRGQQVTLSCSPISGHRSVSWYQQTPGQGLQFLFEYFSETQRNKGNFPGRFSGRQFSNSRSEMNVSTLELGDSALYLCASSWTGGRNTGELFFGEGSRLTVL.

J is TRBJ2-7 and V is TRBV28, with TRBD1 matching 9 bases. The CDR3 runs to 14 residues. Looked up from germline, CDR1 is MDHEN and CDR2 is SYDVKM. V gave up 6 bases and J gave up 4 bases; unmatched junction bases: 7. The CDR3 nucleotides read TGTGCCAGCAGGGGGGGGACAGGGCCTTACGAGCAGTACTTC. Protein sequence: CASRGGTGPYEQYF.

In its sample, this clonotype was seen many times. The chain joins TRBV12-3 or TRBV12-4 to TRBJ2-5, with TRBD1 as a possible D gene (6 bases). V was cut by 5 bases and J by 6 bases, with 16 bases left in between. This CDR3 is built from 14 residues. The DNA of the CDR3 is TGTGCCAGCAGTCATTTACAGGGCCCGCAGACCCAGTACTTC. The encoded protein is CASSHLQGPQTQYF.

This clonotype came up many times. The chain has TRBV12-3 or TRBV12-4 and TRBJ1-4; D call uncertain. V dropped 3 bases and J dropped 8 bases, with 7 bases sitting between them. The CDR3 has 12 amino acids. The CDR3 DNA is TGTGCCAGCAGTTTTCTTGAGGAAAAACTGTTTTTT. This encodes CASSFLEEKLFF.

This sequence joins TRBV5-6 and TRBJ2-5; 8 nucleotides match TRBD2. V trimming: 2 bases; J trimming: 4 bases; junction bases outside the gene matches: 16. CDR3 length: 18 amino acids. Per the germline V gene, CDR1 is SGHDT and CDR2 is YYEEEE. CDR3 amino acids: CASSFGAAGSGIRETQYF. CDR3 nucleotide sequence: TGTGCCAGCAGCTTTGGGGCAGCGGGTAGCGGGATTCGAGAGACCCAGTACTTC.

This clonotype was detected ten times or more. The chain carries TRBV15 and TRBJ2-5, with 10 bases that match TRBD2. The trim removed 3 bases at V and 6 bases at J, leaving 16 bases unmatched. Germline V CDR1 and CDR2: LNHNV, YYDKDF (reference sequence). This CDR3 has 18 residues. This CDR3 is CATSSGTAGLAGVKTQYF. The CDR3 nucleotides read TGTGCCACCAGCAGTGGGACAGCGGGTCTAGCGGGAGTTAAGACCCAGTACTTC.

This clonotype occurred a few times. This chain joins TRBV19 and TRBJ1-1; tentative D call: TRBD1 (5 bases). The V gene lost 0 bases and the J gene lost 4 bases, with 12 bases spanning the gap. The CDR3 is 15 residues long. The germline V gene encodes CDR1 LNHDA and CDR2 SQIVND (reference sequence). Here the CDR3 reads CASSIEGGIGTEAFF. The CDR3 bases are TGTGCCAGTAGTATAGAGGGGGGAATCGGCACTGAAGCTTTCTTT.

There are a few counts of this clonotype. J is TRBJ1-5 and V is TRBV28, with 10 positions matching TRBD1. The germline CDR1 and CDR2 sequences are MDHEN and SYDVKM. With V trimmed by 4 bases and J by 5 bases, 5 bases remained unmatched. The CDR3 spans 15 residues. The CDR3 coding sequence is TGTGCCAGCAGTTCCTCCGGGACAGGGGATCAGCCCCAGCATTTT. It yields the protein CASSSSGTGDQPQHF.

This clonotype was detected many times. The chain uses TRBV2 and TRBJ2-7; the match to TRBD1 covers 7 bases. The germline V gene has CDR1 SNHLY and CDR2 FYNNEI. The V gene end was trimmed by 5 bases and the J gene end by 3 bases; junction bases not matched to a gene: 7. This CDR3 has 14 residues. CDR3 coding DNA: TGTGCCAGCAGTTTTGGACAGGTCTACTACGAGCAGTACTTC. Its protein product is CASSFGQVYYEQYF.

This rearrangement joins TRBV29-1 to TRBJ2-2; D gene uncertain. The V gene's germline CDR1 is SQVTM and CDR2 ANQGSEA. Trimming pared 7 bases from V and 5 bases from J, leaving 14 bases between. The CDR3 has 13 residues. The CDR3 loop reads CSADQTGTGELFF. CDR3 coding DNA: TGCAGCGCTGACCAGACTGGTACCGGGGAGCTGTTTTTT.

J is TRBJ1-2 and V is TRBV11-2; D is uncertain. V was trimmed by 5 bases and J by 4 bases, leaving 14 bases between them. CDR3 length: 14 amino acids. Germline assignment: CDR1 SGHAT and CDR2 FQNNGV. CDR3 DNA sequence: TGTGCCAGCAGCCAGACCGCGGTTGCCTATGGCTACACCTTC. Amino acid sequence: CASSQTAVAYGYTF.

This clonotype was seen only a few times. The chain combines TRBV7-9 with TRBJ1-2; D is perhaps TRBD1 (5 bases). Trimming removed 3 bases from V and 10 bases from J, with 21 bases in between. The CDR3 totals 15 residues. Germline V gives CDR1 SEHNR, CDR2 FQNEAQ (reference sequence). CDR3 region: CASSFPVFDGATYTF. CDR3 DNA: TGTGCCAGCAGCTTCCCCGTTTTTGACGGGGCTACCTACACCTTC.

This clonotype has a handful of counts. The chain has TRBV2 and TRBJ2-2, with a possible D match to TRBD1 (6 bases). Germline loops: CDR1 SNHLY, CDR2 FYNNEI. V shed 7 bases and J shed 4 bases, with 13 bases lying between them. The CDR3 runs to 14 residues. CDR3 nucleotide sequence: TGTGCCAGCACGGGGCAGGGGACCACCGGGGAGCTGTTTTTT. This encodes CASTGQGTTGELFF.

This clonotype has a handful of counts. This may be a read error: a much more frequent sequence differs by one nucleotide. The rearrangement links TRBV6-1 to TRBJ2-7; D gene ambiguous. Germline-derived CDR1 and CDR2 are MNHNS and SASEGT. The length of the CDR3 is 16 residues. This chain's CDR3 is CAGSEARWSGSYEQYF. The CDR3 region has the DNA TGTGCCGGCAGTGAAGCAAGGTGGAGTGGCTCCTACGAGCAGTACTTC.

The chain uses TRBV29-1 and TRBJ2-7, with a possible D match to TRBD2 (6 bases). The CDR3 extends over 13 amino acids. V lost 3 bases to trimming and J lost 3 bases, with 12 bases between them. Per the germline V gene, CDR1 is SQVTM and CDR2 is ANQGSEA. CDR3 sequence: CSVDSSENYEQYF. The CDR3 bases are TGCAGCGTTGATTCTAGCGAGAACTACGAGCAGTACTTC.

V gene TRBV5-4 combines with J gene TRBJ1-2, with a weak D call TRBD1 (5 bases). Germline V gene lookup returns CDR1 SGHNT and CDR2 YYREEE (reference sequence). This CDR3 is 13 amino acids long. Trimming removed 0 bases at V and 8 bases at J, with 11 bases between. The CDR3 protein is CASSLERGMGYTF. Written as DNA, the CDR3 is TGTGCCAGCAGCTTGGAACGGGGCATGGGCTACACCTTC.

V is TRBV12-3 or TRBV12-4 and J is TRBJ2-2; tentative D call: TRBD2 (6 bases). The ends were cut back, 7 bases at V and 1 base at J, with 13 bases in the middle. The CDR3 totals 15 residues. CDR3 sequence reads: CASTMSGRNTGELFF. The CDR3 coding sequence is TGTGCCAGCACTATGAGCGGGCGGAACACCGGGGAGCTGTTTTTT.

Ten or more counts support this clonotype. Here the CDR3 DNA reads TGTGCCAGCAGGGGGGGCGGAGTCATCACTGAAGCTTTCTTT. This sequence encodes CASRGGGVITEAFF. The rearrangement joins TRBV28 to TRBJ1-1; the D gene is possibly TRBD1 (6 bases). Trimming cost V 6 bases and J 4 bases, with 15 bases left between them. Germline V CDR1 and CDR2: MDHEN, SYDVKM. CDR3 length: 14 amino acids.